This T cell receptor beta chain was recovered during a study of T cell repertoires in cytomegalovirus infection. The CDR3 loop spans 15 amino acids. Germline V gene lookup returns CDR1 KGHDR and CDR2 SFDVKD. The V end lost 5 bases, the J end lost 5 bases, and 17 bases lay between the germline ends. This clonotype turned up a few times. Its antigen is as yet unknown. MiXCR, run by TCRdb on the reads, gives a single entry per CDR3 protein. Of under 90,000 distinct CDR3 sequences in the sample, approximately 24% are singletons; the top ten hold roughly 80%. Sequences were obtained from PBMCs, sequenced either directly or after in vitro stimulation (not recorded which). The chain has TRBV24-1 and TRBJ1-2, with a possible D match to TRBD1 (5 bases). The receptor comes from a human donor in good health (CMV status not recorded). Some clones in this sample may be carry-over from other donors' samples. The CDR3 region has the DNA TGTGCCACCAGTGGGGACTCCTTGGAGGGGTATGGCTACACCTTC. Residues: CATSGDSLEGYGYTF.